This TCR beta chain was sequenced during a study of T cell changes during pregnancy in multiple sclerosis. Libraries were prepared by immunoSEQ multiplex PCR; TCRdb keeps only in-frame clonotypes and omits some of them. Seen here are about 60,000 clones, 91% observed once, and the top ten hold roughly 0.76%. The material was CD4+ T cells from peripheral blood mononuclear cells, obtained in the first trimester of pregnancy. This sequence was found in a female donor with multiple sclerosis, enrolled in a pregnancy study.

CDR3 DNA sequence: TGTGCCAGCAGTCGGGGAAGCGGTGAAAAACTGTTTTTT. It encodes CASSRGSGEKLFF. The chain uses TRBV6-4 and TRBJ1-4, with no clear D. The V and J ends lost 5 bases and 7 bases respectively, with 11 bases between them. Germline-derived CDR1 and CDR2 are MRHNA and SNTAGT. This CDR3 is 13 amino acids long.